This T cell receptor (beta chain) stems from a study of CD8 T cells in Susac syndrome. The CDR3 runs 13 residues. The germline V gene encodes CDR1 SGDLS and CDR2 YYNGEE. V shed 5 bases and J shed 1 base, with 8 bases lying between them. Sequencing of TCR beta was performed on blood CD8+ and CD4+ T cells. The TEMRA cells underwent FACS enrichment, while the CD8+ and CD4+ T cells underwent negative isolation. General study results and limits: As the study acknowledged, the number of individuals in its TCR sequencing and HLA analysis was relatively small.

Note on this clonotype: Its target is unknown.

The RNA input was about 0.5 to 1 ug, and it was reverse transcribed with random hexamers. Amplification of TCR beta CDR3 used immunoSEQ multiplex PCR across 54 Vbeta and 13 Jbeta. MiXCR was run by TCRdb on the immunoSEQ multiplex PCR reads, yielding one entry per CDR3 protein. The data hold about 300,000 distinct CDR3 sequences, with 89% observed a single time. Material: CD8+ T cells from PBMCs. The chain recombines TRBV9 with TRBJ2-3; possible D gene TRBD1, 6 bases. The sequence derives from a human donor with multiple sclerosis. The CDR3 DNA sequence: TGTGCCAGCAGTACAGGGCGCACAGATACGCAGTATTTT. Its translation: CASSTGRTDTQYF.